The present T cell receptor beta chain was sequenced within a study of siplizumab effects on memory and regulatory T cells. The protocol was immunoSEQ multiplex PCR, while the TCRdb copy is restricted to in-frame clones and leaves out a portion. This sample has around 100,000 clones, with 80% to 95% found just once. CDR3 length: 13 amino acids. CDR1 and CDR2 (germline): SGHDN, FVKESK. The V end was cut by 4 bases, the J end by 5 bases, with 9 bases between. The chain links TRBV14 to TRBJ2-1; D not resolved. The source is a human donor in good health. Sequences were obtained from CD4+ T cells sorted from blood. DNA for the CDR3: TGTGCCAGCAGCCGCGGACCTGACAATGAGCAGTTCTTC. Translated: CASSRGPDNEQFF.